The 26 T cell receptor beta chains below come from one sample, sequenced in a study of blood T cells in healthy people across ages. The use of a sample-barcoded 5' primer and a J-beta primer mix characterized a second PCR of about 7 to 12 cycles. MiXCR was run by TCRdb on the 5' RACE reads, yielding one entry per CDR3 protein. This sample has about a million distinct CDR3 sequences, with around two fifths found just once. Sequencing was performed on blood. These TCRs come from a man aged 18 to 29 in good health.

About this clonotype itself: Given a much more abundant clone one base away, this may be a read error. This rearrangement joins TRBV5-1 to TRBJ1-2; TRBD1 aligns across 9 bases. Germline-derived CDR1 and CDR2 are SGHRS and YFSETQ. The CDR3 covers 15 residues. Here the CDR3 DNA reads TGCGCCACCAGCGCCGGGACAGGGAGTTACTATGGCTACACCTTC. Translation gives CATSAGTGSYYGYTF.

This clonotype came up a few times. The chain links TRBV5-1 to TRBJ2-3; 9 nucleotides match TRBD2. This CDR3 is built from 17 residues. With V trimmed by 4 bases and J by 0 bases, 9 bases remained unmatched. Germline lookup yields CDR1 SGHRS and CDR2 YFSETQ. The CDR3 nucleotides are TGCGCCAGCAGCAGTGAACCTAGCGGGGAAAGCACAGATACGCAGTATTTT. It specifies CASSSEPSGESTDTQYF. Filled out from reference TRBV5-1 and TRBJ2-3, the complete variable domain reads KAGVTQTPRYLIKTRGQQVTLSCSPISGHRSVSWYQQTPGQGLQFLFEYFSETQRNKGNFPGRFSGRQFSNSRSEMNVSTLELGDSALYLCASSSEPSGESTDTQYFGPGTRLTVL.

The table lists this clonotype with a few counts. The chain joins TRBV29-1 to TRBJ1-2, with 8 bases identical to TRBD1. The germline gives CDR1 SQVTM, CDR2 ANQGSEA. CDR3 length: 16 amino acids. Germline trimming cut 3 bases from V and 4 bases from J; bases unmatched to any gene: 13. CDR3: CSVDGRLRQGSYGYTF. The CDR3 DNA reads as TGCAGCGTTGATGGCCGCCTACGACAGGGGAGCTATGGCTACACCTTC.

The sample holds a few counts of this clonotype. V and J are TRBV4-2 and TRBJ2-1; 10 bases match TRBD2. This CDR3 has 14 amino acids. V gave up 3 bases and J gave up 6 bases; unmatched junction bases: 2. CDR1 and CDR2 from the germline V gene are LGHNA and YNFKEQ. The CDR3 spells CASSHSSGGNEQFF. Written as DNA, the CDR3 is TGTGCCAGCAGCCATTCTAGCGGGGGCAATGAGCAGTTCTTC.

This clonotype appeared once. Its ends do not fully match the called genes, so a read error is possible. J is TRBJ1-2 and V is TRBV13, with TRBD1 as a possible D gene (5 bases). Germline CDR1 PRHDT, CDR2 FYEKMQ (reference sequence). The CDR3 extends over 16 amino acids. Written as DNA, the CDR3 is TGTGCCAGCAGCCACGCCGCCGGGACCGGGAACTATGGCCACACCTTC. This sequence encodes CASSHAAGTGNYGHTF.

This clonotype was seen a handful of times. The chain employs TRBV11-2 and TRBJ1-2; D is possibly TRBD1 (6 bases). V gave up 5 bases and J gave up 3 bases, with 10 bases separating them. CDR1 and CDR2 from the germline V gene are SGHAT and FQNNGV. This CDR3 region has 13 residues. The CDR3 here is CASSPYRDYGYTF. The DNA for the CDR3 is TGTGCCAGCAGCCCTTACAGGGACTATGGCTACACCTTC.

The J gene is TRBJ1-1, the V gene TRBV20-1; the D gene is possibly TRBD1 (5 bases). V was cut by 0 bases and J by 0 bases, with 11 bases left in between. The germline gives CDR1 DFQATT, CDR2 SNEGSKA (reference sequence). The CDR3 has 15 residues. The CDR3 DNA reads as TGCAGTGCTAGAGAGGGAGGGGCCCTGAACACTGAAGCTTTCTTT. Its protein is CSAREGGALNTEAFF.

The DNA of the CDR3 is TGTGCCAGCACCCTTGGGGCAGGGAGGTACAGTGAGCAGTACTTC. Translating it yields CASTLGAGRYSEQYF. This sequence joins TRBV28 and TRBJ2-5, with D possibly being TRBD2 (6 bases). V lost 7 bases to trimming and J lost 11 bases, with 26 bases between them. Germline V CDR1 and CDR2: MDHEN, SYDVKM. This CDR3 spans 15 amino acids.

V is TRBV4-1 and J is TRBJ1-4; D gene uncertain. The CDR3 length is 16 residues. The germline V gene encodes CDR1 MGHRA and CDR2 YSYEKL. Trimming removed 4 bases at V and 0 bases at J, with 12 bases between. CDR3 residues: CASSRPPRSTNEKLFF. CDR3 DNA: TGCGCCAGCAGCCGCCCACCCAGGTCAACTAATGAAAAACTGTTTTTT.

The chain employs TRBV2 and TRBJ2-7, with a weak D call TRBD1 (6 bases). Germline V lookup: CDR1 SNHLY, CDR2 FYNNEI. There are 15 residues in the CDR3. The V and J ends lost 5 bases and 3 bases respectively, with 17 bases between them. Written as DNA, the CDR3 is TGTGCCAGCAGTTTCACAGGGTTTCCGAGCTACGAGCAGTACTTC. Its translation: CASSFTGFPSYEQYF. The variable domain in full, with the rest retrieved from reference TRBV2 and TRBJ2-7, is EPEVTQTPSHQVTQMGQEVILRCVPISNHLYFYWYRQILGQKVEFLVSFYNNEISEKSEIFDDQFSVERPDGSNFTLKIRSTKLEDSAMYFCASSFTGFPSYEQYFGPGTRLTVT.

The rearrangement uses TRBV4-3 and TRBJ2-1; perhaps TRBD2 as D (6 bases). Trimming stripped 0 bases from V and 10 bases from J, with 10 bases between. The germline V gene has CDR1 LGHNA and CDR2 YSLEER. The CDR3 runs 13 residues. CDR3 sequence (DNA): TGCGCCAGCAGCCAAGACGGGGAGGAGGAGCAGTTCTTC. It codes for CASSQDGEEEQFF.

The chain is built from TRBV20-1 and TRBJ2-3; D remains ambiguous. The CDR3 extends over 15 amino acids. Germline CDR1 reads DFQATT; CDR2 reads SNEGSKA (reference sequence). Deletions cut 2 bases from V and 1 base from J, with 13 bases between. In DNA form, the CDR3 reads TGCAGTGCTAGAATACCGGGTTCTGGCACAGATACGCAGTATTTT. It codes for CSARIPGSGTDTQYF.

The chain combines TRBV5-1 with TRBJ1-4; possible D gene TRBD1, 5 bases. CDR1 SGHRS and CDR2 YFSETQ come from the germline V gene. This CDR3 is 14 amino acids long. The germline V and J ends were trimmed by 0 bases and 7 bases, with 10 bases remaining between them. Written as DNA, the CDR3 is TGCGCCAGCAGCTTGGGGGACGCAGGTGAAAAACTGTTTTTT. Translation gives CASSLGDAGEKLFF. The variable domain in full, completed from reference TRBV5-1 and TRBJ1-4, reads KAGVTQTPRYLIKTRGQQVTLSCSPISGHRSVSWYQQTPGQGLQFLFEYFSETQRNKGNFPGRFSGRQFSNSRSEMNVSTLELGDSALYLCASSLGDAGEKLFFGSGTQLSVL.

For this clonotype: The CDR3 does not end in the conserved phenylalanine or tryptophan, so this is likely a read error. The DNA is omitted, as the CDR3 cannot be located on it reliably, and the CDR3 follows TCRdb's listing. This sequence joins TRBV10-3 and TRBJ2-1; the tabulated D call, TRBD1, remains unverified against the DNA. Germline assignment: CDR1 ENHRY and CDR2 SYGVKD. The CDR3 region is 15 residues in length, termini included. CDR3 protein: CAIRGGQAYGYTFGS.

V and J are TRBV28 and TRBJ2-3; D gene unclear. Germline values: CDR1 MDHEN, CDR2 SYDVKM. Trimming shortened V by 5 bases and J by 2 bases, and 8 bases separated the two germline ends. This CDR3 has 13 amino acids. For the CDR3, the DNA is TGTGCCAGCAGTCCGCTAATCACAGATACGCAGTATTTT. Translating gives CASSPLITDTQYF.

The chain employs TRBV4-3 and TRBJ2-1; D is ambiguous. V was clipped by 0 bases and J by 3 bases, with 9 bases between them. The germline CDR1 and CDR2 sequences are LGHNA and YSLEER. CDR3 size: 15 residues. CDR3 DNA sequence: TGCGCCAGCAGCCAAGATGTCTGGGGCTACAATGAGCAGTTCTTC. Its translation is CASSQDVWGYNEQFF.

The chain is built from TRBV7-2 and TRBJ1-1, with D maybe TRBD1 (5 bases). Germline-derived CDR1 and CDR2 are SGHTA and FQGNSA. There are 14 residues in the CDR3. Between the trimmed V and J ends, which lost 7 bases and 5 bases, there was a span of 17 bases. Here the CDR3 reads CASTQGGTGTEAFF. The CDR3 nucleotides are TGTGCCAGCACCCAGGGAGGGACCGGTACTGAAGCTTTCTTT.

The J gene is TRBJ2-3, the V gene TRBV9, with 7 bases matching TRBD1. This CDR3 spans 16 amino acids. Trimming cost V 0 bases and J 0 bases; bases outside gene matches: 4. CDR1 SGDLS and CDR2 YYNGEE come from the germline V gene. DNA of the CDR3: TGTGCCAGCAGCGTAGTCGGCAGGGGGAGCACAGATACGCAGTATTTT. Protein sequence: CASSVVGRGSTDTQYF.

This chain uses TRBV5-1 with TRBJ2-3; possibly TRBD1 or TRBD2 for D (6 bases each). The CDR3 length is 15 residues. The V gene's germline CDR1 is SGHRS and CDR2 YFSETQ. The V gene lost 1 base and the J gene lost 0 bases, with 9 bases spanning the gap. This CDR3 is CASSLNGGSTDTQYF. The CDR3 coding sequence is TGCGCCAGCAGCTTGAACGGGGGCAGCACAGATACGCAGTATTTT.

The chain is built from TRBV7-2 and TRBJ1-1, with D uncertain. Looked up from germline, CDR1 is SGHTA and CDR2 is FQGNSA. V lost 7 bases and J lost 1, with 10 bases in between. This CDR3 has 13 amino acids. The chain's CDR3 is CASIFDKNTEAFF. DNA of the CDR3: TGTGCCAGCATCTTCGACAAGAACACTGAAGCTTTCTTT.

The sample holds a few counts of this clonotype. This sequence joins TRBV4-3 and TRBJ1-2; D is unresolved. CDR3 length: 15 residues. The germline V and J ends were trimmed by 0 bases and 8 bases, with 16 bases remaining between them. The germline CDR1 and CDR2 sequences are LGHNA and YSLEER. The CDR3, as DNA: TGCGCCAGCAGCCAAGAGAGGGAAGGATTTTCGGGCTACACCTTC. Protein: CASSQEREGFSGYTF.

This clonotype was counted between two and nine times. This chain uses TRBV4-2 with TRBJ2-1, with D unresolved. The CDR3 length is 15 residues. Germline V gene sequence: CDR1 LGHNA, CDR2 YNFKEQ. Trimming removed 2 bases at V and 0 bases at J, with 8 bases between. CDR3: CASSQSIRSYNEQFF. DNA for the CDR3: TGTGCCAGCAGCCAATCAATTCGCTCCTACAATGAGCAGTTCTTC.

The chain has TRBV2 and TRBJ1-2; 11 bases align to TRBD1. Germline CDR1 and CDR2: SNHLY and FYNNEI. The CDR3 totals 13 residues. The ends lost 5 bases at V and 6 bases at J; junction bases unmatched: 2. CDR3 residues: CASSRDRGDGYTF. The CDR3 DNA reads TGTGCCAGCAGTCGGGACAGGGGGGATGGCTACACCTTC.

Ten or more counts support this clonotype. V and J are TRBV7-8 and TRBJ1-2, with TRBD1 matching over 7 bases. The CDR3 contains 15 residues. The germline CDR1 and CDR2 sequences are SGHVS and FQNEAQ. V dropped 4 bases and J dropped 2; count of bases not matched to a gene: 7. The CDR3 DNA follows: TGTGCCAGCAGCTGGAATGGGGACAGCAACTATGGCTACACCTTC. This codes for CASSWNGDSNYGYTF.

V gene TRBV4-1 combines with J gene TRBJ1-1; tentative D call: TRBD1 (5 bases). Germline V gene data show CDR1 as MGHRA and CDR2 as YSYEKL. Trimming took off 4 bases at V and 4 bases at J, with 13 bases between the two ends. The CDR3 consists of 14 residues. CDR3 in amino acids: CASSLGPGTTEAFF. The CDR3 DNA reads as TGCGCCAGCAGCCTCGGGCCAGGGACCACTGAAGCTTTCTTT.

This clonotype came up once. The chain has TRBV7-9 and TRBJ1-1; D possibly corresponds to TRBD1 (6 bases). This CDR3 has 13 residues. Germline-derived CDR1 and CDR2 are SEHNR and FQNEAQ (reference sequence). Trimming took 4 bases from V and 7 from J, leaving 13 bases between them. CDR3 DNA: TGTGCCAGCAGCTCTGGACAGTCGGGTGAAGCTTTCTTT. This codes for CASSSGQSGEAFF. Full variable domain (outside the CDR3, taken from reference TRBV7-9 and TRBJ1-1): DTGVSQNPRHKITKRGQNVTFRCDPISEHNRLYWYRQTLGQGPEFLTYFQNEAQLEKSRLLSDRFSAERPKGSFSTLEIQRTEQGDSAMYLCASSSGQSGEAFFGQGTRLTVV.